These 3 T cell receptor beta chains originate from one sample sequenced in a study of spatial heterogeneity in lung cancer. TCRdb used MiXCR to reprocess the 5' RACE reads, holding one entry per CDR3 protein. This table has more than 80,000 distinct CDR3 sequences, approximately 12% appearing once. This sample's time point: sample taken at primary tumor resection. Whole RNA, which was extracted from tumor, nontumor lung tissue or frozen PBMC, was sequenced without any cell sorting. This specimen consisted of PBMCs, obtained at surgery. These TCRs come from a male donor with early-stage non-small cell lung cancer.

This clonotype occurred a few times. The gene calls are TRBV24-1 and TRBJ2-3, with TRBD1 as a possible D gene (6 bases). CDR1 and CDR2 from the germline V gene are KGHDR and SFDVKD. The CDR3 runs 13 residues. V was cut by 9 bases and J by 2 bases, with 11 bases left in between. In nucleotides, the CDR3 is TGTGCCACCGGGGACATCACCACAGATACGCAGTATTTT. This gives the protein CATGDITTDTQYF.

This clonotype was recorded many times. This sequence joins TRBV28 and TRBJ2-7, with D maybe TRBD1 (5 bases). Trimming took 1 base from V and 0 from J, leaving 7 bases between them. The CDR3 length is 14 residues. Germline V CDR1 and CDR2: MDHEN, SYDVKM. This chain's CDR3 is CASSLSGASYEQYF. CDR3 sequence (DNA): TGTGCCAGCAGTTTATCTGGGGCCTCCTACGAGCAGTACTTC.

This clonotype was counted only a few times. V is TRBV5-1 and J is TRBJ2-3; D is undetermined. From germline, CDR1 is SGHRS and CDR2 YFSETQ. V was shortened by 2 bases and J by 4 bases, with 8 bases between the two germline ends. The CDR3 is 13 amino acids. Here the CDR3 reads CASSFDWADTQYF. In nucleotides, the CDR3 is TGCGCCAGCAGCTTCGACTGGGCAGATACGCAGTATTTT. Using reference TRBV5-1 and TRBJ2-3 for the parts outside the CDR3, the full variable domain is KAGVTQTPRYLIKTRGQQVTLSCSPISGHRSVSWYQQTPGQGLQFLFEYFSETQRNKGNFPGRFSGRQFSNSRSEMNVSTLELGDSALYLCASSFDWADTQYFGPGTRLTVL.